The T cell receptor beta chain described here comes from a study of blood T cell repertoires in COVID-19. Study-wide context: The cDNA or gDNA used as material had been derived from T cells, B-cell-depleted T cells, or PBMCs.

Per the germline V gene, CDR1 is SGHNT and CDR2 is YYREEE (reference sequence). CDR3 length: 14 residues. The V segment lost 7 bases and the J segment 3 bases; nucleotides outside the gene matches: 5. Original methodology: It was from reference gene primer amplification that nucleated cell counts were estimated. Method: immunoSEQ multiplex PCR; TCRdb's copy keeps in-frame clones and lacks some. V and J calls and clone size are copied from that table; D and trimming were computed from the DNA. Of more than 35,000 clones in the sample, 85% were seen once. The sequenced material came from peripheral blood. The chain links TRBV5-4 to TRBJ2-3, with TRBD2 identical over 10 bases. The receptor's source is a human donor in a cohort sampled during active COVID-19. CDR3 DNA sequence: TGTGCCAGCGGGCGGACTAGCGGAACAGATACGCAGTATTTT. Translated: CASGRTSGTDTQYF.